This TCR beta chain derives from a study of CD8 T cells in Susac syndrome. Study context: Intravenous immunoglobulin alone or corticosteroids were being given to patients with Susac syndrome at blood draw, unless they were therapy-naive.

The study, taken as a whole, reports: Clonal expansion of CD8+ cells in Susac peaked in TEMRA cells (and in active patients).

Random hexamers served to reverse transcribe roughly 0.45 to 1 ug RNA. An immunoSEQ multiplex PCR amplified TCR beta CDR3 over 54 Vbeta and 13 Jbeta. TCRdb used MiXCR to reprocess the immunoSEQ multiplex PCR reads, holding one entry per CDR3 protein. The sample records around 170,000 distinct CDR3 sequences, 85% to 95% being singletons. Regarding this clonotype: Its target is unknown.

FACS enriched CD8+ TEMRA cells, while bulk CD8+ and CD4+ were negatively isolated. Trimming removed 5 bases at V and 4 bases at J, with 11 bases between. The CDR3 spans 13 residues. Sequences were obtained from CD8+ T cells from PBMCs. V gene TRBV12-3 or TRBV12-4 combines with J gene TRBJ2-5; possibly TRBD1 for D (6 bases). The sequence derives from a human donor with Susac syndrome. CDR3 DNA: TGTGCCAGCAGTCCGGACAGTCGAGAGACCCAGTACTTC. This codes for CASSPDSRETQYF.